This T cell receptor beta chain was sequenced in a study of identical twins. With regard to this clonotype: The antigen is unknown.

MiXCR, run by TCRdb on the 5' RACE reads, gives a single entry per CDR3 protein. Of around 370,000 distinct CDR3 sequences in the sample, about 9% were seen once. CDR1 is SNHLY, CDR2 FYNNEI, per germline. V lost 4 bases and J 3 bases, leaving 13 bases between the germline ends. The CDR3 runs to 14 residues. Study observations and caveats: Cord blood's abundant beta clonotypes had fewer insertions, unlike memory repertoires.

Material: naive T cells sorted from blood. This TCR was recovered from a woman aged 45-59 years in good health. This chain links TRBV2 with TRBJ2-7; no reliable D call. CDR3 DNA: TGTGCCAGCAGTGGTAGGCTAGTCGGCTACGAGCAGTACTTC. This gives the protein CASSGRLVGYEQYF.